A single sample is the source of the 20 T cell receptor beta chains below, sequenced in a study of T-cell reconstitution after alpha-beta-depleted transplantation in children. It was with unique molecular identifiers that the TCRbeta library was prepared. A single record per CDR3 protein comes from TCRdb applying MiXCR to the PCR reads. Among about 640,000 distinct CDR3 sequences, under 15% were seen once, and the ten largest hold 2.2%. The sequences come from PBMCs, mostly from graft donor cells, collected 360 days after TCRalphabeta/CD19-depleted stem cell transplant. Every receptor here comes from a male patient younger than 18 who had a stem cell transplant for acute myeloid leukemia, so the T cells may come from the graft donor.

This clonotype was seen only a few times. This chain links TRBV5-1 with TRBJ2-7; possible D gene TRBD1, 6 bases. This CDR3 region has 15 residues. Germline values: CDR1 SGHRS, CDR2 YFSETQ. Between the trimmed V and J ends, which lost 0 bases and 2 bases, there was a span of 12 bases. The CDR3 DNA follows: TGCGCCAGCAGCTTGGGGGCAGGGACACCCTACGAGCAGTACTTC. This translates into CASSLGAGTPYEQYF.

The rearrangement links TRBV27 to TRBJ2-7; weak D call: TRBD2 (6 bases). The V and J ends lost 9 bases and 4 bases respectively, with 16 bases between them. Per germline, CDR1 MNHEY and CDR2 SMNVEV (reference sequence). The CDR3 runs to 13 residues. The CDR3 is CASKDLARYEQYF. The CDR3 DNA sequence: TGTGCCAGTAAAGACCTAGCGAGATACGAGCAGTACTTC.

CDR3: CASSLILDEQYF. The DNA for the CDR3 is TGTGCCAGCAGTTTGATCTTAGACGAGCAGTACTTC. V is TRBV12-3 or TRBV12-4 and J is TRBJ2-7; D ambiguous. CDR3 length: 12 residues. V was shortened by 3 bases and J by 5 bases, with 8 bases between the two germline ends.

This clonotype was counted a few times. The CDR3 is CASSDHRGYGNTIYF. CDR3 nucleotide sequence: TGTGCCAGCAGCGACCACAGGGGCTATGGAAACACCATATATTTT. V is TRBV7-8 and J is TRBJ1-3; 7 bases align to TRBD1. The CDR3 runs 15 residues. V shed 5 bases, J shed 3 bases, and the junction held 7 bases outside the gene matches. Germline V lookup: CDR1 SGHVS, CDR2 FQNEAQ.

The genes are TRBV7-6 and TRBJ2-2; 13 nucleotides agree with TRBD2. CDR3 length: 16 amino acids. The junction had 4 bases not matched to a gene; V was cut back by 3 bases and J by 6 bases. CDR1 is SGHVS and CDR2 is FNYEAQ in the germline V gene. The DNA for the CDR3 is TGTGCCAGCAGCTTCGGACTAGCGGGAGTCCCCGGGGAGCTGTTTTTT. Its translation is CASSFGLAGVPGELFF.

This clonotype was counted only a few times. The chain employs TRBV7-8 and TRBJ2-1; D unclear. Germline assignment: CDR1 SGHVS and CDR2 FQNEAQ. This CDR3 is built from 15 residues. V was cut by 1 base and J by 4 bases, with 11 bases left in between. The CDR3 spells CASSLGLVQYNEQFF. Here the CDR3 DNA reads TGTGCCAGCAGCTTAGGTCTCGTCCAATACAATGAGCAGTTCTTC.

The genes are TRBV11-1 and TRBJ1-6, with 10 positions matching TRBD1. This CDR3 spans 19 amino acids. The germline gives CDR1 SGHAT, CDR2 FQDESV (reference sequence). Losses at the gene ends were 8 bases for V and 1 base for J; bases not matched to a gene: 14. This chain's CDR3 is CASVGGTGVICSYNSPLHF. For the CDR3, the DNA is TGTGCCAGCGTCGGCGGGACAGGGGTTATATGTTCCTATAATTCACCCCTCCACTTT.

In this sample, this clonotype turned up once. This rearrangement joins TRBV9 to TRBJ2-3; D is unresolved. The CDR3 consists of 15 residues. CDR1 and CDR2 (germline): SGDLS, YYNGEE. V lost 0 bases and J lost 2, with 10 bases in between. Here the CDR3 DNA reads TGTGCCAGCAGCGTAGGGGTAGTCGACACAGATACGCAGTATTTT. Its protein is CASSVGVVDTDTQYF.

This chain uses TRBV6-5 with TRBJ2-7, with 9 bases fitting TRBD1. The CDR3 has 17 residues. V shed 2 bases, J shed 3 bases, and the junction held 11 bases outside the gene matches. Germline CDR1 MNHEY, CDR2 SVGAGI. DNA for the CDR3: TGTGCCAGCAGTTACGAACCGGACAGGGGTGGTGACTACGAGCAGTACTTC. Its protein is CASSYEPDRGGDYEQYF.

This clonotype has only a few counts. The chain combines TRBV28 with TRBJ1-5; D remains unclear. The CDR3 is 17 residues long. From germline, CDR1 is MDHEN and CDR2 SYDVKM. V gave up 1 base and J gave up 5 bases, with 18 bases separating them. In nucleotides, the CDR3 is TGTGCCAGCAGTTTATATCCGGGAGGGCAAACAGATCAGCCCCAGCATTTT. Residues: CASSLYPGGQTDQPQHF.

The chain is built from TRBV6-2 or TRBV6-3 and TRBJ2-3; the match to TRBD2 covers 7 bases. With V trimmed by 10 bases and J by 6 bases, 10 bases remained unmatched. Germline V gene sequence: CDR1 MNHEY, CDR2 SVGEGT. The CDR3 is 13 residues long. In DNA, the CDR3 is TGTGCCACCCAATCCCTACTAGCGGATACGCAGTATTTT. Protein: CATQSLLADTQYF.

This clonotype came up a few times. The rearrangement links TRBV29-1 to TRBJ1-6; weak D call: TRBD1 (5 bases). The germline CDR1 and CDR2 sequences are SQVTM and ANQGSEA. This CDR3 has 13 amino acids. The V end was cut by 7 bases, the J end by 11 bases, with 18 bases between. The CDR3: CSEPDGGPPPLHF. The CDR3 nucleotides read TGCAGCGAGCCGGACGGGGGACCGCCACCCCTCCACTTT.

This clonotype occurred many times. The gene calls are TRBV6-5 and TRBJ2-7; 9 bases agree with TRBD1. J lost 3 bases, V lost 7 bases, and 13 bases had no gene match. The germline V gene has CDR1 MNHEY and CDR2 SVGAGI. The CDR3 is 16 amino acids. The CDR3 here is CASTLIPGQGIYEQYF. The CDR3 bases are TGTGCCAGCACTTTAATTCCGGGACAGGGCATCTACGAGCAGTACTTC.

This clonotype was found a few times. This chain joins TRBV30 and TRBJ2-7; 10 nucleotides align to TRBD1. The CDR3 has 15 residues. The J segment lost 7 bases and the V segment lost 2 bases, leaving 11 bases of the junction unmatched. Germline loops: CDR1 GTSNPN, CDR2 SVGIG (reference sequence). As DNA, the CDR3 is TGTGCCTGGAGTTTCCGGGACAGGGGTTGGGGGGAGCAGTACTTC. It encodes CAWSFRDRGWGEQYF.

The J gene is TRBJ2-1, the V gene TRBV7-9; D might be TRBD2 (6 bases). CDR1 SEHNR and CDR2 FQNEAQ come from the germline V gene (reference sequence). The CDR3 totals 14 residues. Trimming removed 5 bases from V and 8 bases from J, with 16 bases in between. The CDR3: CASSPGLWDDEQFF. CDR3 nucleotide sequence: TGTGCCAGCAGCCCGGGACTGTGGGACGATGAGCAGTTCTTC. The whole variable domain, remainder taken from reference TRBV7-9 and TRBJ2-1, is DTGVSQNPRHKITKRGQNVTFRCDPISEHNRLYWYRQTLGQGPEFLTYFQNEAQLEKSRLLSDRFSAERPKGSFSTLEIQRTEQGDSAMYLCASSPGLWDDEQFFGPGTRLTVL.

This chain uses TRBV7-9 with TRBJ2-7; perhaps TRBD2 as D (6 bases). Trimming took 2 bases from V and 5 from J, leaving 13 bases between them. This CDR3 is built from 14 residues. CDR1 is SEHNR, CDR2 FQNEAQ, per germline (reference sequence). In DNA form, the CDR3 reads TGTGCCAGCAGCTTACCGTCGGGAGTTCACGAGCAGTACTTC. This encodes CASSLPSGVHEQYF. Based on the CDR3 plus reference TRBV7-9 and TRBJ2-7, the full variable domain is DTGVSQNPRHKITKRGQNVTFRCDPISEHNRLYWYRQTLGQGPEFLTYFQNEAQLEKSRLLSDRFSAERPKGSFSTLEIQRTEQGDSAMYLCASSLPSGVHEQYFGPGTRLTVT.

The CDR3: CSVDSGWGGETQYF. For the CDR3, the DNA is TGCAGCGTTGATTCGGGGTGGGGGGGGGAGACCCAGTACTTC. The chain carries TRBV29-1 and TRBJ2-5, with 7 bases aligning to TRBD2. Germline V gives CDR1 SQVTM, CDR2 ANQGSEA. The ends lost 3 bases at V and 5 bases at J; junction bases unmatched: 9. The CDR3 spans 14 residues.

This clonotype occurred a few times. At one boundary the junction diverges from the germline segment, which might be a read error. The genes are TRBV29-1 and TRBJ2-7; 7 nucleotides align to TRBD2. Germline lookup yields CDR1 SQVTM and CDR2 ANQGSEA. The CDR3 is made up of 15 amino acids. CDR3 nucleotides: TGCAGCGTTGAAGTACCGGGAGGTGCCCTTTACGGGCAGTACTTC. Its protein is CSVEVPGGALYGQYF.

This clonotype has at least ten counts. The CDR3 coding sequence is TGTGCCAGCAGTGAATCGTTACAGACTTGGTACCAAGAGACCCAGTACTTC. Amino acids: CASSESLQTWYQETQYF. The rearrangement links TRBV25-1 to TRBJ2-5; D ambiguous. The CDR3 is 17 residues long. V was cut by 1 base and J by 0 bases, with 15 bases left in between. Germline V gene sequence: CDR1 MGHDK, CDR2 SYGVNS.

V is TRBV4-2 and J is TRBJ2-1; 11 nucleotides align to TRBD2. Germline assignment: CDR1 LGHNA and CDR2 YNFKEQ. The CDR3 is 16 amino acids. Trimming removed 3 bases from V and 4 bases from J; junction bases left unmatched: 5. The CDR3 DNA follows: TGTGCCAGCAGCCATACTAGCGGGAGTTCGTACAATGAGCAGTTCTTC. It specifies CASSHTSGSSYNEQFF.